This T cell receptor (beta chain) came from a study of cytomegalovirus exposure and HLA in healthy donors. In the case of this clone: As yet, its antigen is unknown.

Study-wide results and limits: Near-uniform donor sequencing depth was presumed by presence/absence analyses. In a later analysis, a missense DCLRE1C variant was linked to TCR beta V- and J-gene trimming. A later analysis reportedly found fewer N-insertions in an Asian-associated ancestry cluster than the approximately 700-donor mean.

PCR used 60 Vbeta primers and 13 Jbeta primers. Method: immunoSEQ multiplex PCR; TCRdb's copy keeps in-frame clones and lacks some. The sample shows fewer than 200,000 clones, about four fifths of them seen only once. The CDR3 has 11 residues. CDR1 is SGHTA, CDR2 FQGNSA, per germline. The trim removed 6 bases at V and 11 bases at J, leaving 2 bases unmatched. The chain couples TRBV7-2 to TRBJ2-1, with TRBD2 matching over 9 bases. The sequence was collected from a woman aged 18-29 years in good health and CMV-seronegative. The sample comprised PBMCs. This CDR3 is CASSPSGKQFF. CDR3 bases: TGTGCCAGCAGTCCTAGCGGGAAGCAGTTCTTC.